This TCR beta chain appears in the sequencing data of a study of T cell responses to AZD1222 COVID-19 vaccine. Study observations and caveats: In a largely white British group with more females than males, clonal diversity was possibly underestimated.

Method: immunoSEQ multiplex PCR; TCRdb's copy keeps in-frame clones and lacks some. Here the sample spans fewer than 200,000 clones, roughly 94% being singletons. The sample holds one count of this clone. Its target is unknown. Germline V lookup: CDR1 SGHKS, CDR2 YYEKEE (reference sequence). The CDR3 is made up of 17 amino acids. V was clipped by 4 bases and J by 1 base, with 18 bases between them. It was second doses at about 4 or about 12 weeks that were pooled. The gene calls are TRBV5-5 and TRBJ2-1, with D possibly being TRBD2 (5 bases). The clonotype was recovered from an adult who received the AZD1222 COVID-19 vaccine. Sequencing used peripheral blood, obtained 28 days after the second AZD1222 dose. This CDR3 is CASSPGILAESYNEQFF. The CDR3 nucleotides read TGTGCCAGCAGCCCGGGGATCTTGGCGGAGTCCTACAATGAGCAGTTCTTC.